This entry lists 25 T cell receptor beta chains sequenced from one sample in a study of Graves' ophthalmopathy and Graves' hyperthyroidism. RNA transcripts served as template for amplifying TCR beta CDR3 sequences. Scientists carried out first-round RT-PCR using HTBI primers and then a second-round multiplex PCR. TCRdb independently ran MiXCR on the multiplex PCR reads; one entry per CDR3 protein. The sample carries hundreds of thousands of distinct CDR3 sequences, about 40% recorded once. The sequenced sample was peripheral blood. Source of these receptors: an adult man with Graves' ophthalmopathy.

For the CDR3, the DNA is TGCAGCGCCGAGATGGGAGGAGAGACCCAGTACTTC. It specifies CSAEMGGETQYF. The rearrangement uses TRBV29-1 and TRBJ2-5; the D gene is possibly TRBD2 (6 bases). With 7 bases removed from V and 4 bases from J, the gap between germline ends came to 13 bases. Germline V gives CDR1 SQVTM, CDR2 ANQGSEA. There are 12 residues in the CDR3.

This clonotype appeared many times. The V call is TRBV4-2, the J call TRBJ2-6; D tentatively fits TRBD1 or TRBD2 (5 bases each). The germline gives CDR1 LGHNA, CDR2 YNFKEQ. The CDR3 totals 15 residues. Trimming removed 6 bases at V and 4 bases at J, with 13 bases between. The CDR3 spells CASRIRGSGANVLTF. The DNA for the CDR3 is TGTGCCAGCAGGATACGGGGCTCCGGGGCCAACGTCCTGACTTTC.

Concerning this clonotype: A read error may produce the germline difference seen at one junction end. The chain couples TRBV10-3 to TRBJ1-3; no firm D call. CDR1 is ENHRY and CDR2 is SYGVKD in the germline V gene. The CDR3 length is 15 residues. The CDR3: CASSYGHGSGNTTYF. CDR3 nucleotide sequence: TGTGCCAGCAGTTACGGGCACGGCTCTGGAAACACCACATATTTT.

CDR3 bases: TGCGCCAGCAGCCCGGACGGGGAAGGGGGGACCCAGTACTTC. This sequence encodes CASSPDGEGGTQYF. This chain links TRBV5-1 with TRBJ2-5, with D possibly TRBD1 on 6 matching bases. The CDR3 contains 14 residues. Trimming cost V 4 bases and J 7 bases, with 17 bases left between them. CDR1 is SGHRS, CDR2 YFSETQ, per germline.

This chain uses TRBV4-3 with TRBJ1-3; D uncertain. Germline V gene sequence: CDR1 LGHNA, CDR2 YSLEER. V was clipped by 2 bases and J by 4 bases, with 12 bases between them. The CDR3 has 15 residues. The CDR3 bases are TGCGCCAGCAGCCAAAGTGTTGGAAACGGAAACACCATATATTTT. Encoded protein: CASSQSVGNGNTIYF.

For this clonotype: The missing conserved phenylalanine or tryptophan at the end of this CDR3 makes a read error likely. The chain recombines TRBV5-5 with TRBJ2-7, with 7 bases lining up with TRBD1. The CDR3 is 15 amino acids. Germline V lookup: CDR1 SGHKS, CDR2 YYEKEE (reference sequence). Unmatched junction bases numbered 7, after V lost 2 bases and J lost 2 bases. The CDR3 here is CASSFNRGSAYEQYL. The CDR3 nucleotides read TGTGCCAGCAGCTTTAACAGGGGATCGGCCTACGAGCAGTACCTC.

The chain employs TRBV29-1 and TRBJ1-2; no definite D call. This CDR3 region has 11 residues. V shed 8 bases and J shed 5 bases, with 12 bases lying between them. Germline V CDR1 and CDR2: SQVTM, ANQGSEA. CDR3: CSLAGSYGYTF. The CDR3 DNA reads as TGCAGCTTAGCGGGTAGTTATGGCTACACCTTC.

This chain connects TRBV2 to TRBJ2-7; 8 bases agree with TRBD1. The J call is uncertain, as TRBJ2-4 better fits the DNA end. The germline gives CDR1 SNHLY, CDR2 FYNNEI. The CDR3 contains 13 residues. The CDR3 DNA is TGTGCCAGCACCTGGACAGGGAAAAACATTCAGTACTTC. Protein: CASTWTGKNIQYF.

The CDR3 region is CASSPTGGSGPYGYTF. The CDR3 DNA reads as TGTGCCAGCAGCCCGACAGGAGGTAGTGGTCCCTATGGCTACACCTTC. This chain joins TRBV7-2 and TRBJ1-2; D might be TRBD1 (6 bases). CDR1 and CDR2 from the germline V gene are SGHTA and FQGNSA. With 5 bases removed from V and 4 bases from J, the gap between germline ends came to 20 bases. CDR3 length: 16 residues.

This clonotype was counted many times. This chain joins TRBV6-5 and TRBJ1-2; 9 bases map to TRBD1. V was pared by 0 bases and J by 7 bases, with 3 bases of the junction left unmatched. This CDR3 comprises 14 residues. Germline V gene data show CDR1 as MNHEY and CDR2 as SVGAGI. Written as DNA, the CDR3 is TGTGCCAGCAGTTACTCGGACAGGGGAGGTGGCTACACCTTC. Translation: CASSYSDRGGGYTF.

This clonotype was observed a few times. This chain links TRBV20-1 with TRBJ1-1; 9 positions match TRBD1. Germline trimming cut 0 bases from V and 1 base from J; bases unmatched to any gene: 3. Germline V lookup: CDR1 DFQATT, CDR2 SNEGSKA (reference sequence). This CDR3 is built from 15 residues. CDR3 DNA sequence: TGCAGTGCTAGAGACCAACAGGGGGCGAACACTGAAGCTTTCTTT. It translates to CSARDQQGANTEAFF.

V is TRBV20-1 and J is TRBJ2-7; 9 bases agree with TRBD1. The trim removed 6 bases at V and 0 bases at J, leaving 9 bases unmatched. Germline-derived CDR1 and CDR2 are DFQATT and SNEGSKA (reference sequence). The CDR3 covers 15 residues. Here the CDR3 DNA reads TGCAGTGCCAAGACAGGGACAGGGAACTCCTACGAGCAGTACTTC. It translates to CSAKTGTGNSYEQYF.

This clonotype was counted at least ten times. The gene calls are TRBV29-1 and TRBJ2-7; the match to TRBD1 covers 10 bases. Germline CDR1 reads SQVTM; CDR2 reads ANQGSEA. This CDR3 contains 14 residues. V shed 6 bases and J 5 bases; nucleotides not matched to a gene: 10. CDR3 DNA sequence: TGCAGCGTGAAGCCGGGACAGGGGAGGAACGAGCAGTACTTC. Translation: CSVKPGQGRNEQYF.

In this sample, this clonotype turned up many times. The V gene is TRBV10-2, the J gene TRBJ2-2; D may be TRBD1 (6 bases). V was pared by 2 bases and J by 2 bases, with 12 bases between. This CDR3 is 16 amino acids long. CDR1 is WSHSY and CDR2 is SAAADI in the germline V gene. CDR3 nucleotides: TGCGCCAGCAGTGAGGGTAGGACAGATAACACCGGGGAGCTGTTTTTT. Protein: CASSEGRTDNTGELFF.

The chain carries TRBV10-1 and TRBJ1-4, with D perhaps TRBD1 (6 bases). The V gene's germline CDR1 is WNHNN and CDR2 SYGVQD (reference sequence). The CDR3 length is 14 residues. V was trimmed by 9 bases and J by 7 bases, leaving 18 bases between them. CDR3 sequence (DNA): TGCGCCAGAATATATGGGGGCTTCGGTGAAAAACTGTTTTTT. Protein sequence: CARIYGGFGEKLFF.

The V and J genes are TRBV29-1 and TRBJ2-2; possible D gene TRBD2, 6 bases. The CDR3 length is 14 residues. Trimming left V 8 bases short and J 4 bases short, with 17 bases between. Germline V gives CDR1 SQVTM, CDR2 ANQGSEA. Here the CDR3 DNA reads TGCAGCAGTGAAGCGGCCGGGGGCACCGGGGAGCTGTTTTTT. Amino acids: CSSEAAGGTGELFF.

The V and J genes are TRBV7-9 and TRBJ1-5; 9 positions match TRBD1. The trim removed 2 bases at V and 7 bases at J, leaving 6 bases unmatched. CDR1 is SEHNR and CDR2 is FQNEAQ in the germline V gene (reference sequence). The CDR3 loop spans 15 amino acids. CDR3 region: CASSLLGTGIQPQHF. The CDR3, as DNA: TGTGCCAGCAGCTTACTTGGGACAGGGATCCAGCCCCAGCATTTT.

The V gene is TRBV25-1, the J gene TRBJ2-2, with TRBD2 matching 10 bases. This CDR3 has 18 residues. Germline trimming cut 6 bases from V and 4 bases from J; bases unmatched to any gene: 14. Germline V gene data show CDR1 as MGHDK and CDR2 as SYGVNS. The CDR3 DNA reads as TGTGCCAGCAGCCCGCTGCGGACAGCGGGAGGGCCCACCGGGGAGCTGTTTTTT. This codes for CASSPLRTAGGPTGELFF.

The chain combines TRBV29-1 with TRBJ1-2, with a possible D match to TRBD1 (6 bases). Trimming shortened V by 2 bases and J by 2 bases, and 9 bases separated the two germline ends. Germline V gene lookup returns CDR1 SQVTM and CDR2 ANQGSEA. CDR3 length equals 13 residues. In DNA, the CDR3 is TGCAGCGTTGAAACAGGGTTGAACTATGGCTACACCTTC. Protein product: CSVETGLNYGYTF.

The chain links TRBV15 to TRBJ2-6; D unresolved. The CDR3 runs 8 residues. V was cut by 8 bases and J by 18 bases, with 8 bases left in between. The germline V gene encodes CDR1 LNHNV and CDR2 YYDKDF (reference sequence). DNA of the CDR3: TGTGCCACCGGTAGCCGGACTTTC. It encodes CATGSRTF.

CDR3 residues: CASSQADGANGELFF. The CDR3, as DNA: TGTGCCAGCAGCCAAGCTGACGGGGCTAACGGGGAGCTGTTTTTT. J is TRBJ2-2 and V is TRBV7-9, with D perhaps given as TRBD1 or TRBD2 (5 bases each). Germline V CDR1 and CDR2: SEHNR, FQNEAQ (reference sequence). V lost 5 bases, J lost 7 bases, and 17 bases lay in between. The CDR3 contains 15 residues.

The chain has TRBV30 and TRBJ2-7, with no clear D. Germline CDR1 reads GTSNPN; CDR2 reads SVGIG (reference sequence). V lost 6 bases to trimming and J lost 2 bases, with 14 bases between them. The length of the CDR3 is 13 residues. CDR3 sequence: CACLKGAAYEQYF. The CDR3 region has the DNA TGTGCCTGTCTAAAGGGCGCCGCCTACGAGCAGTACTTC.

Many counts were recorded for this clonotype. This chain connects TRBV2 to TRBJ1-5; D remains ambiguous. V dropped 6 bases and J dropped 4 bases, with 10 bases sitting between them. CDR1 is SNHLY, CDR2 FYNNEI, per germline. The CDR3 is 13 residues long. In DNA form, the CDR3 reads TGTGCCAGCAGCCAAGCGCTGAATCAGCCCCAGCATTTT. Encoded protein: CASSQALNQPQHF.

Comments on this clonotype: The junction shows a germline mismatch at one end, possibly a read error. V gene TRBV19 combines with J gene TRBJ2-2; possible D gene TRBD2, 6 bases. Germline CDR1 LNHDA, CDR2 SQIVND (reference sequence). CDR3 size: 12 residues. CDR3 loop: CASSIGWGELLF. The CDR3 DNA is TGTGCCAGTAGTATAGGTTGGGGGGAACTGCTTTTT. The full variable domain, its missing parts supplied by reference TRBV19 and TRBJ2-2, is DGGITQSPKYLFRKEGQNVTLSCEQNLNHDAMYWYRQDPGQGLRLIYYSQIVNDFQKGDIAEGYSVSREKKESFPLTVTSAQKNPTAFYLCASSIGWGELLFGEGSRLTVL.

The chain links TRBV29-1 to TRBJ1-5; 7 positions match TRBD1. There are 14 residues in the CDR3. Germline assignment: CDR1 SQVTM and CDR2 ANQGSEA. The ends lost 6 bases at V and 5 bases at J; junction bases unmatched: 10. The CDR3 region is CSVGGGPPDQPQHF. The CDR3 nucleotides are TGCAGCGTGGGAGGGGGCCCGCCGGATCAGCCCCAGCATTTT. Looking up the rest from reference TRBV29-1 and TRBJ1-5 gives the full variable domain: SAVISQKPSRDICQRGTSLTIQCQVDSQVTMMFWYRQQPGQSLTLIATANQGSEATYESGFVIDKFPISRPNLTFSTLTVSNMSPEDSSIYLCSVGGGPPDQPQHFGDGTRLSIL.